This TCR beta chain was identified during a study of blood T cell repertoires in COVID-19. About the research overall: From T cells, B-cell-depleted T cells, or PBMCs came the material, which was cDNA or gDNA.

Categorization into cohorts depended on clinical history that participants reported. Profiled with immunoSEQ multiplex PCR; TCRdb holds only in-frame clones, not every one. The top ten hold around 2.5% of the sample, which has 300,000 to 400,000 clones, roughly 90% seen once. The CDR3 is 15 residues long. Trimming at V came to 8 bases and at J to 6 bases, leaving 13 bases not matched to a gene. Germline V gene sequence: CDR1 SGHNT, CDR2 YENEEA. Sequencing was carried out using PBMCs or T cells enriched from blood (not recorded which). The chain couples TRBV11-3 to TRBJ2-1; 7 nucleotides align to TRBD2. The clonotype was recovered from a man aged 55 to 69 who had recovered from COVID-19. CDR3 region: CASSGTGEGLNEQFF. CDR3 in DNA: TGTGCCAGCTCAGGCACGGGGGAGGGCCTCAATGAGCAGTTCTTC.